The source of this T cell receptor beta chain is a study of blood T cell repertoires in COVID-19 (dated by TCRdb to 2020 to 2021). For the study in its entirety: Samples from collaborators originated in the United States, Italy and Spain and spanned both the acute and convalescent phases of COVID-19. The repertoires were released in a freely available public database meant as a resource for research on the immune response to SARS-CoV-2. The prospective study material was composed of cDNA or gDNA derived from T cells, B-cell-depleted T cells, or PBMCs. The samples were drawn from the first 160 participants of the ongoing ImmuneRACE study and from some 1,300 subjects provided by 6 global collaborators. Subjects who had been exposed to COVID-19, were actively infected with it, or had recovered from it provided the deeply sampled blood TCRbeta repertoires that made up the dataset. A de-identified subject ID, COVID-19 status, age in years and sex were almost always included in the sample metadata. Where available, HLA class I and class II types were taken from metadata supplied by the sample provider and were not determined by assay-based typing. The investigation overall reported the following: The quantity of clinical and demographic metadata differed by source and by participant and was supplied without curation.

In regard to this clone: Its recognized antigen is unknown. Base qualities are not at hand, and no much larger clone is one base apart.

Its CDR3 holds 12 amino acids, cysteine through phenylalanine. Solely the CDR3 DNA is kept, with 36 bases framed from the first base. Trimming at the junction amounts to 5 bases on V and 10 bases on J, and the germline ends lie 13 bases apart. The germline V gene provides CDR1 SGHTA and CDR2 FQGNSA. TCRbeta CDR3 regions were amplified from genomic DNA by means of the immunoSEQ Assay, a bias-controlled multiplex PCR. In the source study's methods: The number of nucleated cells in each sample was estimated by amplification of reference gene primers within the assay. To quantify the absolute abundance of each unique TCRbeta CDR3 rearrangement, sequence reads were collapsed and filtered. For each sample, productive Simpson clonality was calculated as the square root of Simpson's diversity index over productive rearrangements. TCRdb mirrors the immuneACCESS table, restricted to in-frame sequences. Some clones are absent from its copies; in checked studies, under half trace to an unresolved V gene, and the reason for the others is unknown. The V and J calls and the clone size are those of that table, but D and trimming were determined from the DNA. The sample table records some 250,000 clones; over 75% of these occur just once. The ten largest make up approximately 1.8% of the sample.

A second Seattle source provided samples from volunteer blood donors who had recovered from COVID-19. Collaborating institutions collected whole blood in K2EDTA tubes following their own protocols. Collaborator samples were shipped for TCRbeta analysis as frozen whole blood, isolated PBMCs, or DNA extracted from either sample type. The specimen was peripheral blood. The sequence came from a man younger than 45 who had recovered from COVID-19. The chain was built from TRBV7-2 and TRBJ2-3, with no confident D gene call. The nucleotides are TGTGCCAGCAGCGAAACCGTACGGGCGCAGTATTTT. Its amino acids are CASSETVRAQYF.